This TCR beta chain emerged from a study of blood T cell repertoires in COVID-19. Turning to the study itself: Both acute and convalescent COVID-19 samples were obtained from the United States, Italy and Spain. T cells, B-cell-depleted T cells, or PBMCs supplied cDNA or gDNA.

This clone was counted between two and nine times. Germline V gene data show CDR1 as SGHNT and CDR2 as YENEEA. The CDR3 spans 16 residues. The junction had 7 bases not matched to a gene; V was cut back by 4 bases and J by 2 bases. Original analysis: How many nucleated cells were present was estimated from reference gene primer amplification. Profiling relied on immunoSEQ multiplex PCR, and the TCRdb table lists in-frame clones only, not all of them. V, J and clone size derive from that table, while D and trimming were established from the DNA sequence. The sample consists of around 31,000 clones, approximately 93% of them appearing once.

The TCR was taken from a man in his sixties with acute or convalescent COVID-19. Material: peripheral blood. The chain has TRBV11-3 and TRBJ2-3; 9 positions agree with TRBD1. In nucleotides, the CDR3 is TGTGCCAGCAGCTCGGGACAGGGATTTCCCACAGATACGCAGTATTTT. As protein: CASSSGQGFPTDTQYF.